This passage covers 26 T cell receptor beta chains from one sample sequenced in a study of CD8+CD57+ T cells in acquired aplastic anemia. TCR beta VDJ and CDR3 were profiled, and genomic DNA was the template. TCRdb called the reads again in MiXCR, with one record for every CDR3 protein. The table includes around 130,000 distinct CDR3 sequences, around 46% detected once. Input material: sorted CD4+, CD8+, or CD8+CD57+ T cells (not recorded which) from PBMCs. These receptors originate from a human donor in good health, serving as a control.

The chain uses TRBV7-9 and TRBJ1-6, with TRBD1 matching 10 bases. V lost 5 bases and J lost 10; bases outside the gene matches: 8. This CDR3 is built from 15 residues. Germline V gene data show CDR1 as SEHNR and CDR2 as FQNEAQ (reference sequence). CDR3 nucleotides: TGTGCCAGCAGCCCCCCCGGGACAGGGGACTCACCCCTCCACTTT. Its translation is CASSPPGTGDSPLHF.

About this clonotype: A much larger clone is a single base away; this may be a read error. Given the absence of the conserved phenylalanine or tryptophan at the CDR3 end, a read error is likely. This chain links TRBV7-2 with TRBJ1-5, with unresolved D. The CDR3 spans 14 residues. V was shortened by 5 bases and J by 6 bases, with 14 bases between the two germline ends. CDR1 SGHTA and CDR2 FQGNSA come from the germline V gene. The CDR3 region has the DNA TGTGCCAGCAGCCAAGATACAAGGAGTCAGCCCCAGCATTCT. Translated, it gives CASSQDTRSQPQHS.

This clonotype was counted at least ten times. CDR3 nucleotide sequence: TGTGCCAGCAGAACAGCCTGGGGGACACCGGGGGAGCAGTACTTC. It is translated as CASRTAWGTPGEQYF. V is TRBV6-1 and J is TRBJ2-7; tentative D call: TRBD1 (6 bases). The ends were cut back, 6 bases at V and 7 bases at J, with 22 bases in the middle. Germline assignment: CDR1 MNHNS and CDR2 SASEGT. This CDR3 is built from 15 residues.

This clonotype was counted ten times or more. This chain uses TRBV2 with TRBJ2-3, with 16 bases aligning to TRBD2. This CDR3 has 17 amino acids. Losses at the gene ends were 9 bases for V and 5 bases for J; bases not matched to a gene: 11. In germline, CDR1 is SNHLY, CDR2 FYNNEI. The CDR3 nucleotides read TGTGCCAGGCGTCCCGGGACTAGCGGGGGGGCCGAAGATACGCAGTATTTT. Translated: CARRPGTSGGAEDTQYF.

This clonotype has a handful of counts. The rearrangement uses TRBV20-1 and TRBJ2-7; 11 nucleotides align to TRBD2. J gave up 8 bases and V 3 bases, and 9 bases lay outside the gene matches. CDR1 is DFQATT, CDR2 SNEGSKA, per germline (reference sequence). There are 14 residues in the CDR3. In nucleotides, the CDR3 is TGCAGTGCTAGTGGGATAGCGGGGGGGTTCAAGCAGTACTTC. It specifies CSASGIAGGFKQYF.

This clonotype was counted many times. DNA of the CDR3: TGTGCCAGCAGGAGCAGGGGCGTCAGTACTGAAGCTTTCTTT. Protein: CASRSRGVSTEAFF. The chain links TRBV25-1 to TRBJ1-1; a possible D gene is TRBD1 (6 bases). The CDR3 has 14 amino acids. The V gene's germline CDR1 is MGHDK and CDR2 SYGVNS. V was trimmed by 6 bases and J by 5 bases, leaving 16 bases between them.

The chain combines TRBV29-1 with TRBJ2-3, with 8 positions matching TRBD2. Losses at the gene ends were 7 bases for V and 5 bases for J; bases not matched to a gene: 5. Germline V gene sequence: CDR1 SQVTM, CDR2 ANQGSEA. CDR3 size: 12 residues. CDR3 protein: CSGAGAEDTQYF. The CDR3 coding sequence is TGCAGCGGAGCGGGAGCCGAAGATACGCAGTATTTT.

In DNA form, the CDR3 reads TGTGCCAGTAGTGTACAGACGAGTAGCAATCAGCCCCAGCATTTT. It yields the protein CASSVQTSSNQPQHF. The rearrangement links TRBV19 to TRBJ1-5; the D is unclear. Germline V gene lookup returns CDR1 LNHDA and CDR2 SQIVND (reference sequence). Between the trimmed V and J ends, which lost 5 bases and 0 bases, there was a span of 11 bases. The CDR3 is 15 amino acids.

The chain has TRBV18 and TRBJ2-2; the D is unclear. The CDR3 length is 11 residues. Trimming pared 2 bases from V and 9 bases from J, leaving 4 bases between. Germline V gives CDR1 KGHSH, CDR2 LQKENI. CDR3 coding DNA: TGTGCCAGCTCACCATCGAGGGAGCTGTTTTTT. It specifies CASSPSRELFF.

This clonotype was seen a single time. This rearrangement joins TRBV20-1 to TRBJ2-5; 15 positions agree with TRBD2. CDR1 DFQATT and CDR2 SNEGSKA come from the germline V gene (reference sequence). This CDR3 has 15 residues. The V and J ends lost 7 bases and 1 base, in that order; junction bases with no gene match: 4. In DNA form, the CDR3 reads TGCAGTGTCGGGACTAGCGGGGGGATCCAAGAGACCCAGTACTTC. It yields the protein CSVGTSGGIQETQYF.

This rearrangement joins TRBV6-5 to TRBJ2-7; TRBD2 aligns across 15 bases. V shed 4 bases and J 6 bases; nucleotides not matched to a gene: 4. The CDR3 is 15 residues long. Germline CDR1 MNHEY, CDR2 SVGAGI. The chain's CDR3 is CASSSTGLAGGEQYF. CDR3 DNA sequence: TGTGCCAGCAGTTCCACGGGACTAGCGGGGGGCGAGCAGTACTTC.

This clonotype was found many times. CDR3: CASSEAWKGQNKNSPLHF. CDR3 DNA sequence: TGTGCCAGCAGTGAAGCCTGGAAGGGACAGAACAAAAATTCACCCCTCCACTTT. The chain recombines TRBV6-1 with TRBJ1-6; TRBD1 matches at 7 bases. The ends lost 0 bases at V and 7 bases at J; junction bases unmatched: 12. The CDR3 is 18 amino acids. CDR1 and CDR2 (germline): MNHNS, SASEGT.

About this clonotype: Mismatch with germline at one junction end may stem from a read error. The V and J genes are TRBV24-1 and TRBJ2-3, with D tentatively TRBD1 or TRBD2 (5 bases each). Germline V lookup: CDR1 KGHDR, CDR2 SFDVKD. This CDR3 has 16 residues. The CDR3 DNA follows: TGTGCCAGCAGCGTAGGGCGGGCTGGAAACACAGGTACGCAGTATTTT. Encoded protein: CASSVGRAGNTGTQYF.

This clonotype was detected once. This sequence may be a read error, since a much larger clone differs from it by one base. This chain connects TRBV5-1 to TRBJ2-1; D possibly corresponds to TRBD1 (7 bases). CDR3 length equals 15 residues. Per germline, CDR1 SGHRS and CDR2 YFSETQ. The CDR3 bases are TGCGCCAGCAGCTTACAAACAGGGGAGGTCAATGAGCAGTCCTTC. Protein sequence: CASSLQTGEVNEQSF.

The rearrangement joins TRBV7-2 to TRBJ2-2; tentatively, D is TRBD1 (6 bases). In germline, CDR1 is SGHTA, CDR2 FQGNSA. CDR3 length: 13 residues. The V end lost 4 bases, the J end lost 5 bases, and 8 bases lay between the germline ends. CDR3 DNA: TGTGCCAGCAGCTCAACAGGGACCGGGGAGCTGTTTTTT. This encodes CASSSTGTGELFF. Supplemented by reference TRBV7-2 and TRBJ2-2, the full variable domain reads GAGVSQSPSNKVTEKGKDVELRCDPISGHTALYWYRQSLGQGLEFLIYFQGNSAPDKSGLPSDRFSAERTGGSVSTLTIQRTQQEDSAVYLCASSSTGTGELFFGEGSRLTVL.

This clonotype was picked up a small number of times. The chain employs TRBV9 and TRBJ2-7; a weak D match, TRBD2 (6 bases). Trimming removed 2 bases at V and 0 bases at J, with 12 bases between. The CDR3 runs 15 residues. Germline CDR1 SGDLS, CDR2 YYNGEE. The CDR3 loop reads CASSVSGRSSYEQYF. The CDR3 DNA sequence: TGTGCCAGCAGCGTTAGCGGACGTTCCTCCTACGAGCAGTACTTC.

This sequence joins TRBV10-2 and TRBJ1-2, with 7 bases identical to TRBD1. CDR3 length equals 15 residues. Per germline, CDR1 WSHSY and CDR2 SAAADI. With 2 bases clipped from V and 4 bases from J, the junction kept 7 bases outside the gene matches. The CDR3 is CASSEQLDRIYGYTF. For the CDR3, the DNA is TGCGCCAGCAGTGAGCAACTGGACAGGATCTATGGCTACACCTTC.

This clonotype was recorded at least ten times. This CDR3 reads CSATPGGPLETQYF. CDR3 coding DNA: TGCAGTGCCACCCCGGGGGGACCGCTTGAGACCCAGTACTTC. The rearrangement joins TRBV20-1 to TRBJ2-5; TRBD2 agrees at 7 bases. CDR3 length: 14 residues. Germline CDR1 and CDR2: DFQATT and SNEGSKA (reference sequence). Losses at the gene ends were 6 bases for V and 5 bases for J; bases not matched to a gene: 12.

The chain joins TRBV6-1 to TRBJ2-2; no reliable D call. Trimming removed 6 bases from V and 6 bases from J, with 14 bases in between. CDR3 length: 14 residues. Germline V lookup: CDR1 MNHNS, CDR2 SASEGT. In DNA form, the CDR3 reads TGTGCCAGCAGGAAGGCTGAGTATGCCGGGGAGCTGTTTTTT. Residues: CASRKAEYAGELFF.

The V call is TRBV15, the J call TRBJ1-2; a weak D match, TRBD1 (6 bases). The ends were cut back, 5 bases at V and 2 bases at J, with 9 bases in the middle. The length of the CDR3 is 13 residues. Per germline, CDR1 LNHNV and CDR2 YYDKDF (reference sequence). CDR3 DNA: TGTGCCACCAGCCGGGACACGAACTATGGCTACACCTTC. Its translation: CATSRDTNYGYTF.

The chain combines TRBV2 with TRBJ2-7; TRBD1 agrees at 7 bases. The CDR3 sequence is 15 residues long. Looked up from germline, CDR1 is SNHLY and CDR2 is FYNNEI. V shed 7 bases, J shed 0 bases, and the junction held 9 bases outside the gene matches. The CDR3 is CASKREGQVSYEQYF. CDR3 bases: TGTGCCAGCAAGAGGGAAGGACAGGTCTCCTACGAGCAGTACTTC.

Concerning this clonotype itself: This could be a read error, since a much larger clone is one nucleotide away. This chain links TRBV10-3 with TRBJ1-1, with 7 bases identical to TRBD1. The J segment lost 5 bases and the V segment lost 5 bases, leaving 11 bases of the junction unmatched. Germline V gives CDR1 ENHRY, CDR2 SYGVKD. There are 15 residues in the CDR3. The CDR3: CAISPLQGGKTEAFF. The CDR3 DNA is TGTGCCATCAGTCCACTCCAGGGGGGGAAGACTGAAGCTTTCTTT.

This clonotype was counted between two and nine times. This may come from a read error, since a much larger clone is one base off. The CDR3 here is CASSVDWNTEAFF. CDR3 in DNA: TGTGCCAGCAGCGTAGACTGGAACACTGAAGCTTTCTTT. The chain employs TRBV9 and TRBJ1-1; D not certain. The CDR3 spans 13 residues. Trimming removed 0 bases at V and 1 base at J, with 4 bases between. The germline CDR1 and CDR2 sequences are SGDLS and YYNGEE.

The chain has TRBV14 and TRBJ1-6; no clear D gene. V lost 4 bases and J lost 8, with 18 bases in between. Germline-derived CDR1 and CDR2 are SGHDN and FVKESK. CDR3 size: 16 residues. The CDR3 DNA reads TGTGCCAGCAGCCCCCAATTGAGCTTTAACCATTCACCCCTCCACTTT. Translating it yields CASSPQLSFNHSPLHF.

In its sample, this clonotype was seen many times. The CDR3 DNA follows: TGTGCCAGCAGTTTTACAGGGTTATACGGAAACACCATATATTTT. Translating it yields CASSFTGLYGNTIYF. This chain joins TRBV12-3 or TRBV12-4 and TRBJ1-3; possible D gene TRBD1, 6 bases. Trimming left V 3 bases short and J 4 bases short, with 13 bases between. This CDR3 region has 15 residues.

V is TRBV10-3 and J is TRBJ1-1, with D perhaps matching TRBD1 (5 bases). CDR3 length: 15 amino acids. V lost 10 bases to trimming and J lost 2 bases, with 20 bases between them. Per germline, CDR1 ENHRY and CDR2 SYGVKD. The CDR3 sequence is CATSIMGDSNTEAFF. CDR3 DNA: TGTGCCACCAGCATAATGGGGGATTCAAACACTGAAGCTTTCTTT.